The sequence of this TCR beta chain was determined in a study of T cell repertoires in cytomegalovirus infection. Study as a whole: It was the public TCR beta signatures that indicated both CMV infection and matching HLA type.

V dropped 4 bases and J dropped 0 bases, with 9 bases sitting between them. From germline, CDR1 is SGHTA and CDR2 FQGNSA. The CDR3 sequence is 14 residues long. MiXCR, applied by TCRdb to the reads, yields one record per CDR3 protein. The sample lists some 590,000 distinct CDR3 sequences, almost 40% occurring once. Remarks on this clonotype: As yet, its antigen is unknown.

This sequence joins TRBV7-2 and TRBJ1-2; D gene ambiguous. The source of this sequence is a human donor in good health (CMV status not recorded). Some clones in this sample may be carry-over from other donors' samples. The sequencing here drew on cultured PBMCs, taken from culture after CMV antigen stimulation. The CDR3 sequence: CASSSAGANYGYTF. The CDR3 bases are TGTGCCAGCAGCTCTGCCGGGGCTAACTATGGCTACACCTTC. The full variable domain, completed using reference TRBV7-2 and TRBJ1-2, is GAGVSQSPSNKVTEKGKDVELRCDPISGHTALYWYRQSLGQGLEFLIYFQGNSAPDKSGLPSDRFSAERTGGSVSTLTIQRTQQEDSAVYLCASSSAGANYGYTFGSGTRLTVV.